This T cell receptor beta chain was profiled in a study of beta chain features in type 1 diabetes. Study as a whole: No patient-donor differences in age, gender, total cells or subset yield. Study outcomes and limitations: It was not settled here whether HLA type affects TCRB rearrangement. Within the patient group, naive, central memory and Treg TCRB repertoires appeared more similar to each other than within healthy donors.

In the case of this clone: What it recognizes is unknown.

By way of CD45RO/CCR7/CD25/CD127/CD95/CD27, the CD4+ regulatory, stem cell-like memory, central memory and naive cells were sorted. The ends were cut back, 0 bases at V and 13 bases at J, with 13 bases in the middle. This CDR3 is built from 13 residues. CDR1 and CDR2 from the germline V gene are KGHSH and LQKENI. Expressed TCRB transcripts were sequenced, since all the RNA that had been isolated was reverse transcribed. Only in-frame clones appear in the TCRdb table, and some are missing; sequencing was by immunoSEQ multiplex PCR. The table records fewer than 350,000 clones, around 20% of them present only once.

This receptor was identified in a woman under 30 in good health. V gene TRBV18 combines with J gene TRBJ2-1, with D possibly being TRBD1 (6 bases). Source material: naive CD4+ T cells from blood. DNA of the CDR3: TGTGCCAGCTCACCACCGTTCAGGGGAGTTCAGTTCTTC. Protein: CASSPPFRGVQFF. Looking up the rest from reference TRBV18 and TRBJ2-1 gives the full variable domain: NAGVMQNPRHLVRRRGQEARLRCSPMKGHSHVYWYRQLPEEGLKFMVYLQKENIIDESGMPKERFSAEFPKEGPSILRIQQVVRGDSAAYFCASSPPFRGVQFFGPGTRLTVL.